Listed here are 4 T cell receptor beta chains from one sample, sequenced in a study of regulatory T cells in long-lasting Graves disease. Arm-PCR of CDR3 regions with iRepertoire HTBI primers generated TCR beta libraries. TCRdb called the multiplex PCR reads again in MiXCR, with one record for every CDR3 protein. The sample shows some 420,000 distinct CDR3 sequences, approximately 23% of them seen only once. Time point reported: persistent/refractory GD, antithyroid drugs over 5 years with positive TRAb. RNA from PBMCs was the source of the TCR library. The specimen comprised peripheral blood mononuclear cells (PBMCs), sampled when the disease was refractory, from a patient treated with antithyroid drugs. The receptor source for this set is a female donor with Graves disease.

This clonotype was detected a few times. The chain couples TRBV10-3 to TRBJ1-1; D unclear. The V end was cut by 0 bases, the J end by 4 bases, with 15 bases between. The CDR3 sequence is 16 residues long. The germline V gene encodes CDR1 ENHRY and CDR2 SYGVKD. The CDR3 loop is CAISESRGHRGTEAFF. The CDR3 bases are TGTGCCATCAGTGAGTCCCGTGGGCATCGAGGCACTGAAGCTTTCTTT.

This clonotype was seen many times. This chain connects TRBV28 to TRBJ1-2, with a weak D call TRBD1 (6 bases). With 10 bases removed from V and 5 bases from J, the gap between germline ends came to 20 bases. The CDR3 is made up of 14 amino acids. The germline gives CDR1 MDHEN, CDR2 SYDVKM. CDR3: CAISPSDRIYGYTF. CDR3 nucleotides: TGTGCCATCTCGCCCTCCGACAGGATATATGGCTACACCTTC.

This clonotype was counted at least ten times. This chain uses TRBV15 with TRBJ1-1, with unresolved D. Germline V CDR1 and CDR2: LNHNV, YYDKDF (reference sequence). The CDR3 covers 12 residues. Trimming cost V 2 bases and J 11 bases, with 12 bases left between them. CDR3 in amino acids: CATSRTGIEAFF. The CDR3 DNA follows: TGTGCCACCAGCAGAACTGGCATTGAGGCTTTCTTT.

The chain joins TRBV4-1 to TRBJ1-5; D ambiguous. Germline values: CDR1 MGHRA, CDR2 YSYEKL. The V gene lost 3 bases and the J gene lost 6 bases, with 15 bases spanning the gap. The CDR3 extends over 15 amino acids. The CDR3: CASSHAHKGVQPQHF. The CDR3 DNA sequence: TGCGCCAGCAGCCACGCCCACAAAGGAGTTCAGCCCCAGCATTTT.